The entry that follows covers one T cell receptor (beta chain) sequence. The target antigen is unknown. Treatment here: roughly 20 received Ad26.COV2.S at low or high dose, single or two shots; 5 received placebo; per-sample allocation not given. The samples were gathered on day 63 after the first injection of vaccine or placebo. This record comes from a study of Ad26.COV2.S vaccination and SARS-CoV-2 variants. Germline-derived CDR1 and CDR2 are SGDLS and YYNGEE. The CDR3 sequence is 17 residues long. The V segment lost 2 bases and the J segment 3 bases; nucleotides outside the gene matches: 7. Study-wide points: People who got the vaccine or the placebo had similar non-spike TCR breadth. Spike-specific TCR breadth ran higher among vaccine recipients than placebo recipients.

Measured with immunoSEQ multiplex PCR; TCRdb has only the in-frame clones, and not every one. The sample carries some 500,000 clones, nearly 90% recorded once. The TCR comes from a person between 18 and 60 years old who received the Ad26.COV2.S COVID-19 vaccine or a placebo. The source was peripheral blood, collected in a trial of Ad26.COV2.S vaccine versus placebo. This chain connects TRBV9 to TRBJ2-2; 10 bases are a match to TRBD1. This chain's CDR3 is CASSVQGGTGDTGELFF. DNA of the CDR3: TGTGCCAGCAGCGTTCAGGGGGGGACAGGGGACACCGGGGAGCTGTTTTTT.